These T cell receptor beta chains were read from a single sample in a study of human thymus T cells. Repertoires were generated with immunoSEQ multiplex PCR, while TCRdb's copy carries only in-frame clones and drops some. The table has around 70,000 clones, 85% to 95% seen once. The sample was thymus tissue. These receptors were taken from a girl under three years old with a congenital heart defect but otherwise immunologically healthy. Both conserved end residues are part of each CDR3. D genes are given only for firm matches. Some rows mark clone size as missing; the rest say once, few, many or name a class of expanded clone.

d_call clone_size j_call v_call cdr3_nt cdr3_aa
NA NA TRBJ1-1 TRBV19 TGTGCCAGTAGTTTCGGGGGGTACACTGAAGCTTTCTTT CASSFGGYTEAFF
NA NA TRBJ1-1 TRBV5-6 TGTGCCAGCAGCTTGAGGAGGCGTTTGAACACTGAAGCTTTCTTT CASSLRRRLNTEAFF
TRBD1 NA TRBJ2-1 TRBV14 TGTGCCAGCAGCCAAGATGGAACAGGGGTATACAATGAGCAGTTCTTC CASSQDGTGVYNEQFF
NA once TRBJ1-5 TRBV19 TGTGCCAGTAGTATAGATCTATTGGGGCCCGTTGGCAATCAGCCCCAGCATTTT CASSIDLLGPVGNQPQHF
NA NA TRBJ2-1 TRBV7-9 TGTGCAGGGGCTAGCGCGAACAATGAGCAGTTCTTC CAGASANNEQFF
NA NA TRBJ2-7 TRBV4-1 TGCGCCAGCAGCCACCCCGAAGCGGGTGGGAAGAGGTTCGGCTCCTACGAGCAGTACTTC CASSHPEAGGKRFGSYEQYF
NA NA TRBJ2-7 TRBV18 TGTGCCAGCTCACCCGGGAACGCCCCCTACGAGCAGTACTTC CASSPGNAPYEQYF
NA NA TRBJ1-4 TRBV28 TGTGCCAGCAGTCCCTCTGGAGAAAAACTGTTTTTT CASSPSGEKLFF
NA NA TRBJ2-1 TRBV5-4 TGTGCCAGCAGCTTGAGCGGCTACCACAATGAGCAGTTCTTC CASSLSGYHNEQFF
TRBD1 NA TRBJ1-2 TRBV6-5 TGTGCCAGCAGTCTTCGACAGGGGGCAATCTATGGCTACACCTTC CASSLRQGAIYGYTF
NA NA TRBJ2-1 TRBV11-3 TGTGCCAGCAGCCATGGTGAGGTCATAACCTACAATGAGCAGTTCTTC CASSHGEVITYNEQFF
NA NA TRBJ1-1 TRBV29-1 TGCAGCGTTGAAGGTTCAAGGGGTACAACTGAAGCTTTCTTT CSVEGSRGTTEAFF
NA once TRBJ2-3 TRBV7-2 TGTGCCAGCAGCTTAGCGCGACGGGGGCGGGATGCAGATACGCAGTATTTT CASSLARRGRDADTQYF
NA NA TRBJ2-7 TRBV5-1 TGCGCCAGCAGCTTGGACAGGCCTACCTACGAGCAGTACTTC CASSLDRPTYEQYF
TRBD2 NA TRBJ2-4 TRBV27 TGTGCCAGCAGAGGACTAGCGGGGGAAAACATTCAGTACTTC CASRGLAGENIQYF
NA NA TRBJ2-4 TRBV27 TGTGCCAGCAGTTTGAATAGGGAAAACATTCAGTACTTC CASSLNRENIQYF
TRBD2 NA TRBJ2-4 TRBV11-2 TGTGCCAGCAGCGGTAGGACTAGCGGACCTCTGGCCAAAAACATTCAGTACTTC CASSGRTSGPLAKNIQYF
NA NA TRBJ2-1 TRBV19 TGTGCCAGTCTCGGCGGTAACTCCTACAATGAGCAGTTCTTC CASLGGNSYNEQFF
NA NA TRBJ1-6 TRBV6-1 TGTGCCAGCAGTGAAGACGGAGGTCCCTCACCCCTCCACTTT CASSEDGGPSPLHF
TRBD2 NA TRBJ2-1 TRBV7-3 TGTGCCAGCAGCTCGGCGGGAGGCGAGGAGTTCTTC CASSSAGGEEFF
TRBD1 NA TRBJ1-1 TRBV27 TGTGCCAGCAGTCTTGGGCCCTACAGGGGAAAGGGGGACACTGAAGCTTTCTTT CASSLGPYRGKGDTEAFF
NA few TRBJ1-2 TRBV28 TGTGCCAGCAGTTTGGCGGGGGCCTATGGCTACACCTTC CASSLAGAYGYTF
TRBD1 NA TRBJ1-4 TRBV12-5 TGTGCTAGTGGTTTCGTCGGACAGGGACTGAATGAAAAACTGTTTTTT CASGFVGQGLNEKLFF
NA NA TRBJ2-7 TRBV5-4 TGTGCCAGCAGCTTGTCTCCCTACGAGCAGTACTTC CASSLSPYEQYF
NA NA TRBJ2-1 TRBV5-1 TGCGCCAGCAGCTTCTCGGGCGGGCGGGGGCGAGACAATGAGCAGTTCTTC CASSFSGGRGRDNEQFF
NA NA TRBJ2-1 TRBV28 TGTGCCAGCAGGGGCTCGGACACTATCTACAATGAGCAGTTCTTC CASRGSDTIYNEQFF
TRBD2 NA TRBJ2-1 TRBV7-9 TGTGCCAGCACGTCTAGCGGGAGACAGAGCTCCTACAATGAGCAGTTCTTC CASTSSGRQSSYNEQFF
NA NA TRBJ1-3 TRBV7-9 TGTGCCAGCAGCTTTAACCCCAGGGTGGGGAGGTACTCTGGAAACACCATATATTTT CASSFNPRVGRYSGNTIYF
NA NA TRBJ1-1 TRBV11-2 TGTGCCAGCAGCTTAGAAGGCCGTAGGGGGACTGAAGCTTTCTTT CASSLEGRRGTEAFF
NA NA TRBJ2-1 TRBV4-1 TGCGCCAGCAGCCAAGAAACGTTCGGCCGCCGCAATGAGCAGTTCTTC CASSQETFGRRNEQFF
NA NA TRBJ1-4 TRBV5-8 TGTGCCAGCAGCTTGCGGGGACCTGGAAAACTGTTTTTT CASSLRGPGKLFF
TRBD2 NA TRBJ2-3 TRBV27 TGTGCCAGCAGTTCGGGGACTAGCGGGAGCACAGATACGCAGTATTTT CASSSGTSGSTDTQYF
NA NA TRBJ1-4 TRBV27 TGTGCCAGCAGTTCTCGGGGGGCAGGCCACAGGCCAACAAATGAAAAACTGTTTTTT CASSSRGAGHRPTNEKLFF
NA NA TRBJ2-2 TRBV11-3 TGTGCCAGCAGCGTGTACCCGAACACCGGGGAGCTGTTTTTT CASSVYPNTGELFF
NA NA TRBJ2-1 TRBV6-4 TGTGCCAGCAGTGAACGGGACCCTCCCAATGAGCAGTTCTTC CASSERDPPNEQFF
NA NA TRBJ2-3 TRBV29-1 TGCAGCGTTGACTTCGGGCGGGGTACGCAGTATTTT CSVDFGRGTQYF
TRBD2 once TRBJ2-7 TRBV11-2 TGTGCCAGCAGCCCCACACCCCGGACTAGCGGGGTACCCGCCTACGAGCAGTACTTC CASSPTPRTSGVPAYEQYF
NA NA TRBJ2-2 TRBV5-4 TGTGCCAGCAGCTTACTGAGCGGGAACACCGGGGAGCTGTTTTTT CASSLLSGNTGELFF
NA NA TRBJ2-4 TRBV11-2 TGTGCCAGCAGCTTAGCCAGGGTGGGCAAAAACATTCAGTACTTC CASSLARVGKNIQYF
NA once TRBJ2-5 TRBV5-1 TGCGCCAGCAGCTTGGGATTTCCGGGAGAGACCCAGTACTTC CASSLGFPGETQYF
NA once TRBJ2-7 TRBV6-1 TGTGCCAGCAGTGATCGGAGGGAGTTCTCCTACGAGCAGTACTTC CASSDRREFSYEQYF
NA NA TRBJ2-1 TRBV7-9 TGTGCCAGCAGCTTAGGGACCTGGGCTATCCTAAACAATGAGCAGTTCTTC CASSLGTWAILNNEQFF
NA NA TRBJ2-3 TRBV4-3 TGCGCCAGCAGCCAAGATGGGATTAGCGGACCCACAGATACGCAGTATTTT CASSQDGISGPTDTQYF
TRBD2 NA TRBJ2-7 TRBV5-1 TGCGCCAGCAGCCCGGAGCGGGCTCGGGGGGACTCCTACGAGCAGTACTTC CASSPERARGDSYEQYF
NA NA TRBJ2-7 TRBV5-5 TGTGCCAGCAGCTTCGGACGTTACTACGAGCAGTACTTC CASSFGRYYEQYF
NA NA TRBJ2-2 TRBV6-7 TGTGCCAGCAGTCCCGACTCGCTCTCGGGCACCGGGGAGCTGTTTTTT CASSPDSLSGTGELFF
NA NA TRBJ1-5 TRBV6-4 TGTGCCAGCAGTGAACGAGATCAGCCCCAGCATTTT CASSERDQPQHF
TRBD1 NA TRBJ1-2 TRBV15 TGTGCCACCAGCAGGAGGGAAACCGGGACAGGGAGTTGTAATGGCTACACCTTC CATSRRETGTGSCNGYTF
NA NA TRBJ2-2 TRBV18 TGTGCCAGCTCACCACCCGGGAAGCCAACCGGGGAGCTGTTTTTT CASSPPGKPTGELFF
NA NA TRBJ2-1 TRBV19 TGTGCCAGTAGCCCCCGGAGATCGATCAATGAGCAGTTCTTC CASSPRRSINEQFF
NA NA TRBJ2-3 TRBV28 TGTGCCAGCAGTTTATCGCCAGGTTTTGATACGCAGTATTTT CASSLSPGFDTQYF